This record covers a single T cell receptor (beta chain). Its antigen is currently unknown. These data originate in a study of cytomegalovirus exposure and HLA in healthy donors. Study-level findings and limits: Later genetic work tied a missense DCLRE1C variant to beta-chain V and J trimming. In an earlier analysis, about 87% or about 30%: the productive usage of most TCR beta V segments. As immune exposure information, only CMV serostatus was available.

The CDR3 runs 15 residues. The junction had 4 bases not matched to a gene; V was cut back by 0 bases and J by 4 bases. The germline gives CDR1 SGDLS, CDR2 YYNGEE. The PCR had 60 Vbeta and 13 Jbeta primers. Libraries were prepared by immunoSEQ multiplex PCR; TCRdb keeps only in-frame clonotypes and omits some of them. Among some 150,000 clones listed, 79% were seen once. This sequence originates from a man aged 35 to 55 in good health and CMV-seronegative. The rearrangement uses TRBV9 and TRBJ2-1; 7 bases line up with TRBD1. Sequences were obtained from PBMCs. The CDR3 DNA reads as TGTGCCAGCAGCGTAGGGCCCAGGGGGTACAATGAGCAGTTCTTC. Its translation is CASSVGPRGYNEQFF.